This T cell receptor beta chain was captured in a study of OX40 agonist ivuxolimab in advanced cancers. Clones were read by immunoSEQ multiplex PCR, and TCRdb kept only the in-frame ones, dropping some. The sample consists of some 64,000 clones, roughly 87% of them appearing once. There are 17 residues in the CDR3. From germline, CDR1 is SGDLS and CDR2 YYNGEE. Unmatched junction bases numbered 5, after V lost 0 bases and J lost 6 bases. V is TRBV9 and J is TRBJ2-1, with TRBD2 matching 14 bases. The source material was CD4+ or CD8+ T cells sorted from blood, sampled in a trial of the OX40 agonist ivuxolimab. This sequence originates from an adult with an advanced solid tumor such as melanoma, head and neck, liver or kidney cancer. CDR3 coding DNA: TGTGCCAGCAGCGTAGTAGGTGGGACTAGCGGGAGCAATGAGCAGTTCTTC. This codes for CASSVVGGTSGSNEQFF.